The clone carrying this TCR beta chain was seen once. The data are from a study of cytomegalovirus exposure and HLA in healthy donors. There are 13 residues in the CDR3. The germline V gene encodes CDR1 SNHLY and CDR2 FYNNEI. Trimming left V 4 bases short and J 6 bases short, with 10 bases between. Some clones are missing from TCRdb's copy, which holds only in-frame ones; the method was immunoSEQ multiplex PCR. This table has more than 55,000 clones, roughly 89% appearing once. The receptor comes from a woman under 30 in good health and CMV-seronegative. The chain is built from TRBV2 and TRBJ2-1; D unclear. Sequenced sample: PBMCs. For the CDR3, the DNA is TGTGCCAGCAGTGTTGGAGCTCTCAATGAGCAGTTCTTC. This translates into CASSVGALNEQFF.